The clone carrying this T cell receptor beta chain was seen more than once but under ten times. Its specificity is not known. V lost 4 bases, J lost 1 base, and 7 bases stayed unmatched. CDR1 is SGDLS and CDR2 is YYNGEE in the germline V gene. The CDR3 contains 15 residues. It was with 60 Vbeta and 13 Jbeta primers that the PCR ran. The data were produced by immunoSEQ multiplex PCR, yet TCRdb's version contains in-frame clones alone and is incomplete. Of 100,000 to 150,000 clones in the sample, more than 60% are singletons; the top ten hold about 1.8%. The sample belongs to a study of cytomegalovirus exposure and HLA in healthy donors. General study points: Per a prior analysis, the majority of TCR beta V segments were productive roughly 87% or roughly 30% of the time.

J is TRBJ1-1 and V is TRBV9, with 7 bases that match TRBD1. The sequencing sample was made of PBMCs. The TCR originated in a woman between 40 and 55 years old in good health and CMV-seronegative. The DNA for the CDR3 is TGTGCCAGCAGCCCACAGGGGTTAGCGAACACTGAAGCTTTCTTT. This translates into CASSPQGLANTEAFF.